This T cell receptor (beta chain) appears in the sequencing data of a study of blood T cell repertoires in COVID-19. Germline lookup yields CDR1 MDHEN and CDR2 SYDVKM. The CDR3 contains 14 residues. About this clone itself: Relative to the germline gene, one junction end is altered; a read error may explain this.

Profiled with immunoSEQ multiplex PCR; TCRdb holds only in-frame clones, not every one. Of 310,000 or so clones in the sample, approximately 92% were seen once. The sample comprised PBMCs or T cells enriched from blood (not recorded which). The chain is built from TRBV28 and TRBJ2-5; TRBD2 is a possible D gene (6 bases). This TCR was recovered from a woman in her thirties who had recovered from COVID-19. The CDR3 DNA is TGTGCCGGCAGTTTACGGGGGAGGCAAGAGACCCAGTACTTC. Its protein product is CAGSLRGRQETQYF.